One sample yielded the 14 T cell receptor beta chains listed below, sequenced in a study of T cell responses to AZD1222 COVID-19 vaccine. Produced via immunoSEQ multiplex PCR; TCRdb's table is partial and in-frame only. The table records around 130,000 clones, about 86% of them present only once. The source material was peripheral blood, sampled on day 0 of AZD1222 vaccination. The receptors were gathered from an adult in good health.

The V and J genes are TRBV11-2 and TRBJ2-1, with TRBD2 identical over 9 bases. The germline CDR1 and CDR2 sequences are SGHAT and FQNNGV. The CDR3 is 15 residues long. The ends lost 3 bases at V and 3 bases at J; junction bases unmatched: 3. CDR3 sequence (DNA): TGTGCCAGCAGCTTGTCTAGCGGGGACTACAATGAGCAGTTCTTC. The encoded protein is CASSLSSGDYNEQFF.

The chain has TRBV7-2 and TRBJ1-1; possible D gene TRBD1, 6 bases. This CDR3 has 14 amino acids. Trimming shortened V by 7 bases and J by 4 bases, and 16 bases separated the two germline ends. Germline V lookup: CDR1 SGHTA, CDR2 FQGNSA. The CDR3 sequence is CASTVSRGSTEAFF. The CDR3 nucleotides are TGTGCCAGCACCGTTTCCAGGGGTTCCACTGAAGCTTTCTTT.

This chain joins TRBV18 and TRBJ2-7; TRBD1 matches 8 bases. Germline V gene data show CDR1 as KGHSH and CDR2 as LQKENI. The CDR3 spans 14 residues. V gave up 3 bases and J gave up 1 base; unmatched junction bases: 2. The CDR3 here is CASSPGTGSYEQYF. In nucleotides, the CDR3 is TGTGCCAGCTCACCTGGGACAGGTTCCTACGAGCAGTACTTC.

The CDR3 bases are TGTGCCAGCAGCGCCAAATTGGGGCGGGGTGAGCAGTTCTTC. This translates into CASSAKLGRGEQFF. The chain carries TRBV9 and TRBJ2-1; a weak D match, TRBD2 (6 bases). V dropped 3 bases and J dropped 9 bases, with 16 bases sitting between them. The germline CDR1 and CDR2 sequences are SGDLS and YYNGEE. The CDR3 consists of 14 residues.

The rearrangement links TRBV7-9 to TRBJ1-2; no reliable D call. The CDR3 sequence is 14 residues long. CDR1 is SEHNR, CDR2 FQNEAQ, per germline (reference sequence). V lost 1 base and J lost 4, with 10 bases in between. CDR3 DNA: TGTGCCAGCAGCTTAGAAGGCCAGTTCTATGGCTACACCTTC. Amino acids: CASSLEGQFYGYTF.

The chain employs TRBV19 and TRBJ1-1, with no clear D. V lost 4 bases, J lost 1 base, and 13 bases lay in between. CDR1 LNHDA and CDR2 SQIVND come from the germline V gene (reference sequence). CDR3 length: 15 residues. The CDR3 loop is CASSKPGPTNTEAFF. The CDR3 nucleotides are TGTGCCAGTAGTAAGCCCGGACCCACGAACACTGAAGCTTTCTTT.

The CDR3 region has the DNA TGCAGCGTTGAAAGGGGAATGAACACTGAAGCTTTCTTT. Encoded protein: CSVERGMNTEAFF. This chain uses TRBV29-1 with TRBJ1-1; D might be TRBD1 (5 bases). CDR1 and CDR2 (germline): SQVTM, ANQGSEA. Between the trimmed V and J ends, which lost 2 bases and 0 bases, there was a span of 7 bases. The CDR3 is 13 residues long.

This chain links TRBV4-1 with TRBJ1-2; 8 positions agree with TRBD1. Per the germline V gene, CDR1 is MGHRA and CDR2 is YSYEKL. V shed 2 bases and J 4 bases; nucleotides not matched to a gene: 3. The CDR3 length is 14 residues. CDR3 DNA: TGCGCCAGCAGCCAACCAACAGGGGGCTATGGCTACACCTTC. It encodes CASSQPTGGYGYTF.

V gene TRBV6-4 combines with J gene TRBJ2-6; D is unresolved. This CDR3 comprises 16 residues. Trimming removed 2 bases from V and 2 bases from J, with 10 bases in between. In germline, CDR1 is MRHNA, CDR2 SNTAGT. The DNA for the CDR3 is TGTGCCAGCAGTGACCGGGTGGCGACTGGGGCCAACGTCCTGACTTTC. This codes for CASSDRVATGANVLTF.

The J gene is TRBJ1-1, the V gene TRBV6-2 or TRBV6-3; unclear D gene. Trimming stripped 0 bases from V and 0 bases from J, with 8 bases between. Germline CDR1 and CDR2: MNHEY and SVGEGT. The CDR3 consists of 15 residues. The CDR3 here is CASSYSHLLNTEAFF. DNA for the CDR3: TGTGCCAGCAGTTACTCGCACTTGCTGAACACTGAAGCTTTCTTT.

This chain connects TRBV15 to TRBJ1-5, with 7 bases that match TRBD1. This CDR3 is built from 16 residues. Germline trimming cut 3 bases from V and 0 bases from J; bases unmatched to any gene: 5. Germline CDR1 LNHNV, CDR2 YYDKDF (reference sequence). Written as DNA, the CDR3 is TGTGCCACCAGCAGGCGGGGACAGAGTAGCAATCAGCCCCAGCATTTT. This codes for CATSRRGQSSNQPQHF.

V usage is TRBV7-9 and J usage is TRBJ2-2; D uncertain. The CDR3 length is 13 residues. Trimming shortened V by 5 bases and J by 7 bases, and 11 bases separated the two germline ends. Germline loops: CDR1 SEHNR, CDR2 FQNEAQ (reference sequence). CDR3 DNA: TGTGCCAGCAGCCCCGACATCAACGGGGAGCTGTTTTTT. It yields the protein CASSPDINGELFF.

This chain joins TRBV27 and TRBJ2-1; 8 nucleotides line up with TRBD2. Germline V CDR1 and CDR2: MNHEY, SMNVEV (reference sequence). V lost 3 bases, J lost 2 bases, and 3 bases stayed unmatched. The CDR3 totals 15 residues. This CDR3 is CASSFRGGPYNEQFF. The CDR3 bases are TGTGCCAGCAGTTTCCGGGGGGGACCCTACAATGAGCAGTTCTTC.

The CDR3 coding sequence is TGTGCCAGCCGGGACAGGGGCACCGGGGAGCTGTTTTTT. It yields the protein CASRDRGTGELFF. The V gene is TRBV25-1, the J gene TRBJ2-2; 10 bases line up with TRBD1. Germline V CDR1 and CDR2: MGHDK, SYGVNS. The CDR3 is made up of 13 amino acids. V lost 8 bases and J lost 4; bases outside the gene matches: 1.